The sequence of this T cell receptor (beta chain) was determined in a study of blood T cell repertoires in COVID-19. Profiling relied on immunoSEQ multiplex PCR, and the TCRdb table lists in-frame clones only, not all of them. The repertoire has some 240,000 clones, around 90% of them found once; the top ten carry just over 7%. Germline V lookup: CDR1 LGHNT, CDR2 FRNRAP. The CDR3 extends over 17 amino acids. The V and J ends lost 7 bases and 6 bases, in that order; junction bases with no gene match: 14. This chain connects TRBV12-5 to TRBJ2-3, with 12 bases fitting TRBD2. Input material: peripheral blood. The TCR comes from a man in his 60s who had recovered from COVID-19. CDR3 sequence reads: CASAEGRLAGDSDTQYF. The DNA for the CDR3 is TGTGCTAGTGCCGAAGGTCGACTAGCGGGGGATTCGGATACGCAGTATTTT.